The sequence of this TCR beta chain was determined in a study of CD8 T cells in ankylosing spondylitis. TCRdb fed the 5' RACE reads into MiXCR, producing one record per CDR3 protein. The repertoire has almost 30,000 distinct CDR3 sequences, about 5.6% of them found once; the top ten carry approximately 1.7%. This clonotype was counted many times. The antigen remains undetermined. Study outcomes and limitations: Blood of patients with ankylosing spondylitis appeared to be characterized by a TCR beta motif of fewer than 10 highly homologous variants. A subset of motif variants has previously been described in the synovial fluid and blood of reactive arthritis.

Material: blood, either unsorted or a sorted T cell fraction (not recorded which). This sequence was found in a female donor with ankylosing spondylitis or in good health (not recorded which).

CDR3 amino acids: CASSVDPRPSSYNEQFF. CDR3 sequence (DNA): TGTGCCAGCAGCGTAGATCCCAGGCCGAGCTCCTACAATGAGCAGTTCTTC. The chain recombines TRBV9 with TRBJ2-1; no firm D call. The CDR3 runs 17 residues. Trimming pared 0 bases from V and 0 bases from J, leaving 13 bases between. Germline V gene lookup returns CDR1 SGDLS and CDR2 YYNGEE.